This T cell receptor (beta chain) was documented in a study of T cell responses to AZD1222 COVID-19 vaccine (dated by TCRdb to the early 2020s). About the study as a whole: Because spike-specific TCR depth and breadth did not differ between the two schedules, AZD1222 recipients who got a second dose at roughly 4 weeks were pooled with those who got a second dose at roughly 12 weeks. Trial participants were enrolled by age into subgroups of 18-55, 56-69 and 70-plus years, and around 150, 29 and 61 TCR-sequenced participants, respectively, were included in these subgroups. A total of more than 230 trial participants underwent TCR sequencing, of whom 200 to 220 had received two doses of AZD1222 and 26 had received two doses of the MenACWY control vaccine.

The CDR3 regions of human TCRbeta chains were analyzed by immunosequencing. As for the original processing: TCRs in the repertoires were compared against a reference library of SARS-CoV-2-specific TCRs that had been generated with the MIRA antigen-specificity platform. Breadth was defined as the fraction of unique TCRs that were SARS-CoV-2-associated, and depth was defined as the fraction of total T cells that were SARS-CoV-2-associated. Using the MIRA data, every spike-specific TCR was mapped to the spike region that the TCR reacted to and assigned to either a CD4 or a CD8 class. Log10-transformed breadth and depth values were compared by one-way ANOVA with Sidak's multiple comparisons tests. The source is immuneACCESS, and TCRdb retained only in-frame sequences with V and J called. Part of the clones is not carried over; for the studies checked, unresolved V genes explain less than half of this, and the remainder is unexplained. The V and J calls and clone size were taken over from that table, and D and trimming were inferred from the DNA. The table for this sample lists about 260,000 clones; just over 90% of them were counted only once. The ten most abundant clones make up 0.55% of the sample.

Concerning this clone itself: No cognate antigen has been identified for it. Per-nucleotide qualities are absent, and no much larger clonotype sits a single base away.

Read against the paper, the sample's time point label means: baseline before first vaccination. Samples from vaccinated people were obtained from the UK trials COV001 and COV002, which included a single-blind randomized controlled phase 2/3 trial of AZD1222 (ChAdOx1 nCoV-19) in healthy adults. Trial participant PBMC samples were collected at day 0 and day 28 after the second dose for TCRbeta chain sequencing. Broad study findings and their caveats: A significant rise in spike-specific TCR breadth and depth was observed after two AZD1222 doses relative to day 0 and relative to MenACWY recipients. The 56-69-year group was small, and its depth increase did not reach significance, likely because of low power. Only six or seven AZD1222 recipients were SARS-CoV-2 seropositive at baseline, limiting conclusions about previously exposed vaccinees. Participants were mostly white British, with more females than males. The authors suggested clonal diversity may have been underestimated. The whole spike protein was spanned by vaccine-associated CD4 TCRs, and dominant responses were seen in regions 160-218 and 743-854. Because no day 14 peak-response samples were available, the repertoires could be characterized only after the peak T cell response. Reportedly, almost half of the unique spike-specific TCRs recognized epitopes lying outside the regions that are mutated in the B.1.351 and B.1.1.7 variants.

As encoded in the germline V gene, CDR1 is MDHEN while CDR2 is SYDVKM. CDR3 length: 12 amino acids, cysteine to phenylalanine. Only the CDR3 part of the read is kept: 36 bases, read in frame from the first base. V and J are trimmed by 2 bases and 9 bases, and the gene matches miss 1 base of the junction. Recombination joined TRBV28 with TRBJ2-1; 7 middle bases align to TRBD2. The receptor was isolated from an adult in good health. This specimen consisted of peripheral blood, obtained on day 0 of AZD1222 vaccination. The CDR3 reads as follows: CASSLAGVEQFF. In nucleotide form, the sequence is TGTGCCAGCAGTTTAGCGGGAGTTGAGCAGTTCTTC.